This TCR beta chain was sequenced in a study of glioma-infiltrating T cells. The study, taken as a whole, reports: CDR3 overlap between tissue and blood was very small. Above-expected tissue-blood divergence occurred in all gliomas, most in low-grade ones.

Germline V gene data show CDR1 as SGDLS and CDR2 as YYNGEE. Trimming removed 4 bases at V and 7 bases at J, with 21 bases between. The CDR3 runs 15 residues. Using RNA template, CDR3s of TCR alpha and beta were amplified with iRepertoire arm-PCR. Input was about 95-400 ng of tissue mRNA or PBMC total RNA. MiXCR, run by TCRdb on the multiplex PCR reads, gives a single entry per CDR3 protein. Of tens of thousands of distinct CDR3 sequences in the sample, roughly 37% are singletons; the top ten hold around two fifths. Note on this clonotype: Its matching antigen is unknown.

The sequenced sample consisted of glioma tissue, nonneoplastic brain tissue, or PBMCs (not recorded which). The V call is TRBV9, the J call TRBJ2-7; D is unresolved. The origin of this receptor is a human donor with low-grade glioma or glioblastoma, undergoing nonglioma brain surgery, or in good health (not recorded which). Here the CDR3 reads CASSPDLHRLGEQYF. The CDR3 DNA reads TGTGCCAGCAGCCCAGACTTGCACCGATTGGGAGAGCAGTACTTC.